These T cell receptor beta chains were read from a single sample in a study of blood T cell repertoires in COVID-19. The protocol was immunoSEQ multiplex PCR, while the TCRdb copy is restricted to in-frame clones and leaves out a portion. The sample has some 37,000 clones; over 70% are singletons. The sequenced sample consisted of peripheral blood. The receptor set was obtained from a man aged 80 or over with active or convalescent COVID-19. Both conserved end residues are trimmed from each CDR3. D genes are given only for firm matches.

J | V | D | CDR3
TRBJ1-5 | TRBV19 | - | ASTTGGGLLNQPQH
TRBJ1-6 | TRBV19 | - | ASSILQGTSPLH
TRBJ2-7 | TRBV7-2 | - | ASSLGGGPKGTYEQY
TRBJ2-3 | TRBV4-3 | - | ASSQGVAVGDTQY
TRBJ1-5 | TRBV28 | TRBD1 | ASSTGTGSYSNQPQH
TRBJ2-1 | TRBV5-4 | - | ASSLGTYNEQF
TRBJ2-2 | TRBV6-2/TRBV6-3 | - | ASSFRDQNTGELF
TRBJ2-2 | TRBV7-2 | TRBD2 | ASTVTSGVTGELF
TRBJ2-3 | TRBV10-3 | TRBD2 | AIATSGRDTDTQY
TRBJ2-5 | TRBV7-6 | TRBD2 | ASSQTSGRQETQY
TRBJ1-2 | TRBV27 | TRBD1 | ASAPGQGVSVTPGYT
TRBJ2-2 | TRBV9 | TRBD1 | ASSRTGLGTGELF
TRBJ1-1 | TRBV20-1 | - | SAGDGTEAF
TRBJ2-1 | TRBV24-1 | TRBD1 | ATSGSGTGSGMNEQF
TRBJ2-1 | TRBV7-9 | - | ASNLHLGDEQF
TRBJ1-1 | TRBV12-3/TRBV12-4 | TRBD1 | ASRDRGRTEAF
TRBJ1-2 | TRBV19 | - | ASSPGGTHYGYT
TRBJ2-5 | TRBV19 | - | ASSPDGLTRDGETQY
TRBJ2-3 | TRBV9 | - | ASSVEEKPTDTQY
TRBJ2-7 | TRBV5-5 | TRBD2 | ASSREERENYEQY
TRBJ2-3 | TRBV24-1 | - | ATASSPTDTQY
TRBJ2-7 | TRBV13 | TRBD1 | ASSGSGTGSEQY
TRBJ1-4 | TRBV6-6 | - | ASNSQGPNEKLF
TRBJ1-2 | TRBV3-1/TRBV3-2 | - | ASSQLTGEYGYT
TRBJ1-2 | TRBV7-2 | TRBD1 | ASFAPGDSNYGYT
TRBJ2-7 | TRBV11-3 | TRBD2 | ATGLAGYEQY
TRBJ2-2 | TRBV10-3 | - | AISERHEGYTGELF
TRBJ2-3 | TRBV19 | - | ASSNLGTLGPDTQY